These T cell receptor beta chains were read from a single sample in a study of Graves' ophthalmopathy and Graves' hyperthyroidism. TCRdb fed the multiplex PCR reads into MiXCR, producing one record per CDR3 protein. The profile shows 200,000 to 300,000 distinct CDR3 sequences, approximately 42% of them singletons. Source material: peripheral blood. The source is an adult man with Graves' ophthalmopathy. Both conserved end residues are part of each CDR3. The D gene is left open where the match is weak. Size is omitted from some rows. Given values are once, few, many or a class for expanded clones.

V gene	D gene	J gene	clone size	CDR3 protein	CDR3 DNA
TRBV4-1	TRBD1	TRBJ2-2	.	CASSQDRDTTGGGGAGELFF	TGCGCCAGCAGCCAAGATCGAGATACTACAGGGGGCGGAGGCGCCGGGGAGCTGTTTTTT
TRBV9	.	TRBJ2-7	.	CASSVVGYEQYF	TGTGCCAGCAGCGTAGTGGGGTACGAGCAGTACTTC
TRBV7-3	.	TRBJ2-2	.	CASSPTARTPGSCFF	.
TRBV5-1	.	TRBJ1-2	few	CASSYSFETANYGYTF	TGCGCCAGCAGCTATTCTTTCGAGACAGCTAACTATGGCTACACCTTC
TRBV19	.	TRBJ2-6	few	CASSDGAGANVLTF	TGTGCCAGTTCGGACGGGGCTGGGGCCAACGTCCTGACTTTC
TRBV20-1	TRBD2	TRBJ2-5	few	CSARAGTSGMETQYF	TGCAGTGCTAGAGCTGGGACTAGCGGCATGGAGACCCAGTACTTC
TRBV10-3	TRBD2	TRBJ2-7	.	CAIRPRGLAGQEQYF	TGTGCCATCAGACCCCGGGGACTAGCGGGACAGGAGCAGTACTTC
TRBV9	.	TRBJ1-4	.	CASSVDQDKGDKLFF	TGTGCCAGCAGCGTAGATCAGGACAAGGGGGATAAACTGTTTTTT
TRBV4-1	.	TRBJ2-5	few	CASSQERRPQETQYF	TGCGCCAGCAGCCAAGAGCGGCGCCCTCAAGAGACCCAGTACTTC
TRBV10-3	.	TRBJ2-7	many	CAISGRGSYEQYF	TGTGCCATCAGCGGCAGGGGATCCTACGAGCAGTACTTC
TRBV2	.	TRBJ1-5	many	CASSEARQTLGNQPQHF	TGTGCCAGCAGTGAAGCGCGGCAGACCCTCGGCAATCAGCCCCAGCATTTT
TRBV7-9	.	TRBJ1-6	once	CASSQVPRGVRGSPLHF	TGCGCCAGCAGCCAAGTGCCGCGGGGGGTCAGGGGTTCACCCCTCCACTTT
TRBV19	TRBD1	TRBJ1-1	.	CASSIAGTGYTEAFF	TGTGCTAGTAGTATAGCCGGGACAGGTTACACTGAAGCTTTCTTT
TRBV10-3	.	TRBJ2-7	.	CAIRGDGSAYEQYF	TGTGCCATCAGGGGCGACGGGAGCGCGTACGAGCAGTACTTC
TRBV19	.	TRBJ2-2	few	CASSAFSGVAGELFF	TGTGCCAGTAGTGCCTTCTCTGGGGTGGCGGGGGAGCTGTTTTTT
TRBV9	.	TRBJ1-4	.	CASSVAPNSPTNEKLFF	TGTGCCAGCAGCGTAGCGCCGAACTCACCAACTAATGAAAAACTGTTTTTT
TRBV12-3/TRBV12-4	TRBD1	TRBJ1-2	.	CASRVGGQGAMGGYTF	TGTGCCAGCAGGGTGGGCGGCCAGGGGGCCATGGGCGGCTACACCTTC
TRBV12-3/TRBV12-4	.	TRBJ2-7	few	CASSGHRTHSNEQYF	TGTGCCAGCAGTGGTCACCGGACCCATTCTAACGAGCAGTACTTC
TRBV2	TRBD2	TRBJ2-7	.	CASIRSLAGPLEYF	TGTGCCAGCATCAGGTCGCTAGCGGGACCCCTTGAGTACTTC
TRBV12-3/TRBV12-4	.	TRBJ2-5	.	CASSLAPKGTQYF	TGTGCCAGCAGTTTGGCCCCGAAAGGGACCCAGTACTTC
TRBV2	TRBD1	TRBJ2-4	once	CASSEVRGRAKNIQYF	TGTGCCAGCAGTGAAGTAAGGGGGCGAGCCAAAAACATTCAGTACTTC
TRBV7-7	TRBD2	TRBJ2-2	.	CASSLLAGVGTGELFF	TGTGCTAGCAGCTTACTAGCGGGAGTGGGCACCGGGGAGCTGTTTTTT
TRBV9	.	TRBJ1-2	.	CASSALTTNYGYTF	TGTGCCAGCAGCGCCCTCACAACTAACTATGGCTACACCTTC
TRBV7-2	TRBD1	TRBJ2-7	.	CASSDQPGQGSSTQYF	TGTGCCAGCAGCGACCAACCGGGACAGGGTTCTAGTACGCAGTACTTC
TRBV7-2	.	TRBJ2-7	few	CASSLSRNYEQYF	TGTGCCAGCAGCTTAAGCAGGAACTACGAGCAGTACTTC
TRBV19	.	TRBJ1-1	.	CASTPPQDKAEAFF	TGTGCCAGTACCCCACCCCAGGACAAGGCTGAAGCTTTCTTT
TRBV7-3	.	TRBJ1-6	few	CASSLANNSPLHF	TGTGCCAGCAGCTTGGCGAACAATTCACCCCTCCACTTT
TRBV5-4	.	TRBJ2-7	.	CASSLGTIYEQYF	TGTGCCAGCAGCTTGGGGACTATATACGAGCAGTACTTC
TRBV29-1	.	TRBJ2-7	.	CSVETKYYEQYF	TGCAGCGTTGAGACCAAATACTACGAGCAGTACTTC
TRBV10-1	.	TRBJ1-1	few	CASSDPTGGGEAFF	TGCGCCAGCAGTGATCCGACGGGAGGAGGTGAAGCTTTCTTT
TRBV15	TRBD1	TRBJ1-1	many	CATGGRDSSSNTEAFF	TGTGCCACCGGGGGACGGGACAGCTCTTCGAACACTGAAGCTTTCTTT
TRBV6-5	TRBD1	TRBJ2-7	few	CASSPQGEDEQYF	TGTGCCAGCAGTCCACAGGGGGAGGACGAGCAGTACTTC
TRBV9	.	TRBJ1-4	.	CASSLRGREVEKLFF	TGTGCCAGCAGCCTCCGGGGCCGAGAGGTCGAAAAACTGTTTTTT
TRBV7-8	.	TRBJ1-1	once	CAGSLGALVNTEAFF	TGTGCCGGCAGCTTAGGGGCCTTGGTGAACACTGAAGCTTTCTTT
TRBV13	TRBD2	TRBJ2-5	.	CASSLWREEETQYF	TGTGCCAGCAGCTTATGGCGGGAGGAAGAGACCCAGTACTTC
TRBV4-1	.	TRBJ2-6	.	CASSQAFSGANVLTF	TGCGCCAGCAGCCAAGCGTTCTCTGGGGCCAACGTCCTGACTTTC
TRBV14	TRBD1	TRBJ2-7	.	CASSFQQGSYEQYF	TGTGCCAGCAGTTTTCAACAGGGGTCGTACGAGCAGTACTTC
TRBV2	.	TRBJ1-5	.	CASSERGGGQPQHF	TGTGCCAGCAGTGAGAGGGGTGGCGGTCAGCCCCAGCATTTT
TRBV7-9	TRBD2	TRBJ2-1	.	CASSPGTRYNEQFF	TGTGCCAGCAGCCCCGGGACTAGATACAATGAGCAGTTCTTC
TRBV7-9	.	TRBJ1-1	few	CASSATVNTEAFF	TGTGCCAGCAGCGCCACAGTGAACACTGAAGCTTTCTTT
TRBV7-9	TRBD2	TRBJ2-5	few	CASSLGHSGGLAVSQETQYF	TGTGCCAGCAGCTTGGGCCACAGCGGGGGACTAGCGGTTTCACAAGAGACCCAGTACTTC
TRBV10-3	TRBD1	TRBJ2-7	once	CAISATGDNEQYF	TGTGCCATCAGTGCAACAGGGGACAATGAGCAGTACTTC
TRBV20-1	.	TRBJ2-7	few	CSAKIWDTSTYEQYF	TGCAGTGCTAAGATCTGGGACACGTCGACCTACGAGCAGTACTTC
TRBV20-1	TRBD2	TRBJ2-7	.	CSARLSGGISYEQYF	TGCAGTGCTAGACTTAGCGGGGGGATCTCCTACGAGCAGTACTTC
TRBV13	.	TRBJ2-2	few	CASSFGRTGELFF	TGTGCCAGCAGCTTTGGCCGAACCGGGGAGCTGTTTTTT
TRBV7-6	TRBD2	TRBJ2-7	.	CASGTGLGSYEQYF	TGTGCTAGCGGGACTGGGTTAGGCTCCTACGAGCAGTACTTC
TRBV2	TRBD1	TRBJ1-4	.	CASRDRVNRDNEKLFF	TGTGCCAGCCGGGACAGGGTAAACAGAGATAATGAAAAACTGTTTTTT
TRBV29-1	.	TRBJ2-5	.	CSVVSEGETQYF	TGCAGCGTCGTTAGCGAGGGCGAGACCCAGTACTTC
TRBV12-3/TRBV12-4	TRBD1	TRBJ1-2	.	CASSLLRTGGYTF	TGTGCCAGCAGTTTACTCAGGACAGGTGGCTACACCTTC
TRBV7-3	.	TRBJ2-5	.	CASSLGTAQETQYF	TGTGCCAGCAGCTTAGGAACAGCTCAAGAGACCCAGTACTTC
TRBV11-2	.	TRBJ1-3	.	CASGPRTWSSGNTIYF	TGTGCCAGCGGCCCGAGGACGTGGAGCTCTGGAAACACCATATATTTT
TRBV12-3/TRBV12-4	.	TRBJ1-1	.	CASSQDHGTGTEAFF	TGTGCCAGCAGCCAAGATCACGGGACGGGCACTGAAGCTTTCTTT
TRBV7-2	.	TRBJ1-4	.	CASSQDYHNEKLFF	TGTGCCAGCAGCCAGGACTACCATAATGAAAAACTGTTTTTT
TRBV15	TRBD1	TRBJ1-2	many	CATSRDQGADYGYTF	TGTGCCACCAGCAGAGATCAGGGGGCCGACTATGGCTACACCTTC
TRBV6-5	.	TRBJ1-1	few	CASSQNAGGTEAFF	TGTGCCAGCAGCCAAAACGCCGGGGGCACTGAAGCTTTCTTT